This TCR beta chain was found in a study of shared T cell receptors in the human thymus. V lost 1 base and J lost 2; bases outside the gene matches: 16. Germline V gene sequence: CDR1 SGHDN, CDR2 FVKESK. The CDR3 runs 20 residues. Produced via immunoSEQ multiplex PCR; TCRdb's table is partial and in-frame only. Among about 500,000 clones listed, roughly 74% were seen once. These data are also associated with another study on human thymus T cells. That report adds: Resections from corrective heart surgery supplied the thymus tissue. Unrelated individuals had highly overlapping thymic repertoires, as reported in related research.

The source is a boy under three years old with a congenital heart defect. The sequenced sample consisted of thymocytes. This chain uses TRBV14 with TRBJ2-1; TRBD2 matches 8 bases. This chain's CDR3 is CASSQGPTSAPRSPYNEQFF. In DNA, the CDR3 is TGTGCCAGCAGCCAAGGGCCGACTAGCGCCCCCCGATCCCCCTACAATGAGCAGTTCTTC.